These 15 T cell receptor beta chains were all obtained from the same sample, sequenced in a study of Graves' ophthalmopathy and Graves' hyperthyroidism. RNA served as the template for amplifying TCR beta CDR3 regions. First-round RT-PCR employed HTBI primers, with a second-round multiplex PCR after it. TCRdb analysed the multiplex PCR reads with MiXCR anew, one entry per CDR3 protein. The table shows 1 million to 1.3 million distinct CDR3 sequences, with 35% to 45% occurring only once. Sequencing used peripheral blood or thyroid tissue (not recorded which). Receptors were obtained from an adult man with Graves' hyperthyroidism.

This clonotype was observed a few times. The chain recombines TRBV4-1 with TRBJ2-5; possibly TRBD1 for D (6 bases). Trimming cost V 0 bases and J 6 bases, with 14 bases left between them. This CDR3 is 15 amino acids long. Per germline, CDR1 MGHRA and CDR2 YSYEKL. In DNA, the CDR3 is TGCGCCAGCAGCCAAGACCGACAGGTCGGTCAGACCCAGTACTTC. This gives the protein CASSQDRQVGQTQYF.

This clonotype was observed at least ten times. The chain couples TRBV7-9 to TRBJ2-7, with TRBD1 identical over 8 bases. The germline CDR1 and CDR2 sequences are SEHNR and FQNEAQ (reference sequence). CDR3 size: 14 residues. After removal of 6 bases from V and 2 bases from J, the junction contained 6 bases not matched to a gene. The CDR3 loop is CASSSQGGTYEQYF. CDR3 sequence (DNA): TGTGCCAGCAGTTCACAGGGGGGTACCTACGAGCAGTACTTC.

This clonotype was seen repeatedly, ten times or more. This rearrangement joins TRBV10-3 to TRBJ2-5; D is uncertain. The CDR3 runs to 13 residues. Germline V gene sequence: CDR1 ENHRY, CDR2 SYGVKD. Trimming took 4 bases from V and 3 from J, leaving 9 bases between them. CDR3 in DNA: TGTGCCATCAGTGGGACGGAAAAAGAGACCCAGTACTTC. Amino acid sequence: CAISGTEKETQYF.

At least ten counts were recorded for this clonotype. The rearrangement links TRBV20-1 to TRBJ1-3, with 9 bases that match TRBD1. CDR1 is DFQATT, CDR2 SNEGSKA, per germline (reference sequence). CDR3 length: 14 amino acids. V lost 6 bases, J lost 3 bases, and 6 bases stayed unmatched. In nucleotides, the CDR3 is TGCAGTGCCTCGGACAGGGGACGTGGAAACACCATATATTTT. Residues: CSASDRGRGNTIYF.

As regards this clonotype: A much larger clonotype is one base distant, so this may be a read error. The CDR3 reads CASRERGQGADGQYF. The CDR3 region has the DNA TGTGCCAGCAGAGAGAGAGGACAGGGGGCTGACGGGCAGTACTTC. This rearrangement joins TRBV2 to TRBJ2-7, with 11 bases fitting TRBD1. Germline trimming cut 6 bases from V and 9 bases from J; bases unmatched to any gene: 13. Germline loops: CDR1 SNHLY, CDR2 FYNNEI. The CDR3 is 15 residues long.

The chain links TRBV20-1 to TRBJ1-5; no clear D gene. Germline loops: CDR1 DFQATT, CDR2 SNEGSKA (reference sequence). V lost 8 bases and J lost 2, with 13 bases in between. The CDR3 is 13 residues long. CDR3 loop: CSITGSRNQPQHF. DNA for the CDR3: TGCAGTATAACCGGGTCCCGCAATCAGCCCCAGCATTTT.

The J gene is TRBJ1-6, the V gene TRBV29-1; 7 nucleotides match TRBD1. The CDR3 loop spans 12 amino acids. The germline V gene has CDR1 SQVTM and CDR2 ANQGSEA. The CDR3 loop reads CNTGQVYSPLHF. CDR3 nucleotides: TGCAACACCGGACAGGTTTATTCACCCCTCCACTTT.

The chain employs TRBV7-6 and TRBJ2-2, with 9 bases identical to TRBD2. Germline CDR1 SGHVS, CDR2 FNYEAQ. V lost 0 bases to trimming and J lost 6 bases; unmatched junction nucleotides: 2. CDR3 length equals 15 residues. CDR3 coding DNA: TGTGCCAGCAGCTTAGCGGGACTAGCCGCCGGGGAGCTGTTTTTT. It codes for CASSLAGLAAGELFF.

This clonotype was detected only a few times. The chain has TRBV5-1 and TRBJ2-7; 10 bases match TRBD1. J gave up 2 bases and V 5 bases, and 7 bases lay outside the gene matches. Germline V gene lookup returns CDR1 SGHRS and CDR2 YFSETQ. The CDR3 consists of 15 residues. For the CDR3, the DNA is TGCGCCAGCAGACACCGGGACAGGGGACCCTACGAGCAGTACTTC. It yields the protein CASRHRDRGPYEQYF.

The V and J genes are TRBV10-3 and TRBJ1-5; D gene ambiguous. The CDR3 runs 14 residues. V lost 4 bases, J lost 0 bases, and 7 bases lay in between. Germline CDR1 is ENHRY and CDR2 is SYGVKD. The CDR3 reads CAISAEGSNQPQHF. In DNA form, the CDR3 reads TGTGCCATCAGTGCGGAGGGTAGCAATCAGCCCCAGCATTTT.

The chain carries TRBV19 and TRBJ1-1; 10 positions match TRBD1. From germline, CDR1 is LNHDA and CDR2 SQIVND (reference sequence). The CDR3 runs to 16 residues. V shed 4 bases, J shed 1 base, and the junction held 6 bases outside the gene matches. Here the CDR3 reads CASSRGTGVANTEAFF. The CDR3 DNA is TGTGCCAGTAGTAGGGGGACAGGGGTGGCGAACACTGAAGCTTTCTTT.

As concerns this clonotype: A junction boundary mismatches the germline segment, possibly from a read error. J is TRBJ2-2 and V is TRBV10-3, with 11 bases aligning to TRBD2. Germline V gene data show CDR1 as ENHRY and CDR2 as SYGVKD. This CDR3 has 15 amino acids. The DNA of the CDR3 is TGTGCCAGCAGTTATAGCGGGGGGGCCACCGGGGAGCTGTTTTTT. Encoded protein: CASSYSGGATGELFF.

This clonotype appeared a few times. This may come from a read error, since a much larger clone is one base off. The CDR3 here is CAISESLAGTYEQYF. CDR3 nucleotides: TGTGCCATCAGTGAGTCATTAGCGGGAACCTACGAGCAGTACTTC. V usage is TRBV10-3 and J usage is TRBJ2-7; 8 nucleotides line up with TRBD2. Germline V gives CDR1 ENHRY, CDR2 SYGVKD. J lost 2 bases, V lost 0 bases, and 3 bases had no gene match. The CDR3 totals 15 residues.

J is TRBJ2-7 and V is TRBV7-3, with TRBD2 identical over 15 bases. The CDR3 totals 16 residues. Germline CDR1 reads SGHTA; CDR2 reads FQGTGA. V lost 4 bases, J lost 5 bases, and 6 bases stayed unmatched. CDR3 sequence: CASSSTGTSGRNEQYF. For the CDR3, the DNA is TGTGCCAGCAGCTCCACCGGGACTAGCGGGAGGAACGAGCAGTACTTC.

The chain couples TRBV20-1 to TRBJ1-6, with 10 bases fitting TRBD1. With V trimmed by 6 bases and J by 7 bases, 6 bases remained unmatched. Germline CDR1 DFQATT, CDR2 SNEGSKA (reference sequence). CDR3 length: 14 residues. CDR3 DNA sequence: TGCAGTGCCTGGGCGGGACAGGGGAATTCACCCCTCCACTTT. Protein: CSAWAGQGNSPLHF.